These 2 T cell receptor beta chains were all obtained from the same sample, sequenced in a study of T cells in Graves' hyperthyroidism and ophthalmopathy. Amplified TCR beta CDR3 regions derived from RNA transcripts. HTBI primers were the set used in a first-round RT-PCR of the TCR CDR3. TCRdb called the multiplex PCR reads again in MiXCR, with one record for every CDR3 protein. The sample records 400,000 or so distinct CDR3 sequences, more than 14% being singletons. The sequenced material came from blood. The source is a woman in her 30s with Graves' ophthalmopathy.

This clonotype was detected ten times or more. This chain uses TRBV15 with TRBJ2-2; D gene uncertain. Germline-derived CDR1 and CDR2 are LNHNV and YYDKDF (reference sequence). V was shortened by 8 bases and J by 4 bases, with 17 bases between the two germline ends. The CDR3 extends over 15 amino acids. The CDR3 spells CATGIQSTPTGELFF. CDR3 sequence (DNA): TGTGCCACCGGGATACAGTCGACTCCCACCGGGGAGCTGTTTTTT.

This clonotype was picked up a small number of times. J is TRBJ1-1 and V is TRBV4-1, with 7 bases fitting TRBD1. CDR1 is MGHRA and CDR2 is YSYEKL in the germline V gene. The V and J ends lost 4 bases and 0 bases, in that order; junction bases with no gene match: 14. The CDR3 covers 18 residues. CDR3 DNA: TGCGCCAGCAGCCCGAGAGGGGCCCGACAGGGATTGAACACTGAAGCTTTCTTT. Encoded protein: CASSPRGARQGLNTEAFF.